This TCR gamma chain was found in a study of γδ T cells in repeated Plasmodium falciparum infection. The overall study: Over around 630 days, donors received four mosquito-bite P. falciparum NF54 infections. Timepoints: baseline, immediately before selected infections, and 21 days after every infection. Malian gammadelta TCRs were studied during no-transmission periods and across acute malaria episodes.

Per the germline V gene, CDR1 is GITISATS and CDR2 is ISYDGTV (reference sequence). The CDR3 covers 13 residues. This clone has just a few counts. The protein given by TCRdb reflects a much larger clone and differs at residue 11 from this DNA's translation, likely from a read error; the protein shown is the DNA's translation. Flow sorting of PBMC yielded separate Vgamma9/Vdelta2+ and Vdelta2-negative gammadelta T cell populations for bulk repertoire analysis. TCRdb applied CATT to the multiplex PCR reads for clone calling. There are about 14,000 gamma-chain clones in the sample; 1.5% to 2% occur only once, and approximately 30% lies in the top ten.

The source of this sequence is a pool of human donors (malaria-infected and uninfected, not separated). The sequenced material came from gamma-delta T cells from blood. A V gene of TRGV9 was called, but no J gene was assigned. As DNA, the CDR3 is TGTGCCTTGTGGGAGAGCGGCGGTTATAAGGAACTCTTT. Its protein is CALWESGGYKELF.